The TCR beta chain under discussion was sequenced for a study of blood T cell repertoires in COVID-19. Germline assignment: CDR1 SGDLS and CDR2 YYNGEE. This CDR3 is 15 amino acids long. Germline trimming cut 3 bases from V and 6 bases from J; bases unmatched to any gene: 6. Per the original methods: The assay estimated nucleated cells by amplifying reference gene primers. Profiling relied on immunoSEQ multiplex PCR, and the TCRdb table lists in-frame clones only, not all of them. V and J calls and clone size are those listed in that table; D and trimming were worked out from the DNA. The data show over 300,000 clones, with about 89% seen just once and around 1.2% held by the top ten.

Sample: peripheral blood. The receptor was isolated from a man in his forties with acute or convalescent COVID-19. The rearrangement joins TRBV9 to TRBJ1-2, with 12 bases identical to TRBD1. CDR3 sequence: CASSDAGTGGHGYTF. In DNA, the CDR3 is TGTGCCAGCAGCGACGCCGGGACAGGGGGCCATGGCTACACCTTC.